This note documents a single T cell receptor beta chain sequence. Its antigen remains unidentified. The entry originates in a study of T cells expressing NK-cell markers. Per the germline V gene, CDR1 is LNHDA and CDR2 is SQIVND (reference sequence). The length of the CDR3 is 17 residues. Study conclusions and caveats: Four donors' CD3+CD56-NKG2C+ cells were dominated by the same clonotypes. It is unclear if expanded NKG2C-expressing clones target HCMV antigens.

TCR beta cDNA was generated via 5'RACE template switching incorporating UMIs. TCRdb processed the 5' RACE reads again and assigns one entry to each CDR3 protein, with no DNA. The sample has about 150,000 distinct CDR3 sequences. The clonotype originates from a woman in her 50s in good health. The specimen was blood T cells: a sorted CD56 or NKG2C T cell subset, CD4+ or CD8+ T cells, or bulk PBMC T cells (not recorded which). The V and J genes are TRBV19 and TRBJ1-5; absent DNA, TCRdb's TRBD1 call cannot be checked. This CDR3 is CASRPLWDRDSNQPQHF.